This TCR beta chain derives from a study of cytotoxic CD8 clonotypes in ibrutinib-treated CLL. About the research overall: Over 10 relapsed/refractory, approximately 15 treatment-naive; about 17 IGHV unmutated.

The length of the CDR3 is 16 residues. Trimming shortened V by 3 bases and J by 0 bases, and 15 bases separated the two germline ends. Germline loops: CDR1 MDHEN, CDR2 SYDVKM. Some clones are missing from TCRdb's copy, which holds only in-frame ones; the method was immunoSEQ multiplex PCR. Here the sample spans a few hundred thousand clones, 70% to 80% being singletons. As regards this clone: Its antigen is undetermined.

Study-wide findings and caveats: Rising at ibrutinib response, clonality subsequently fell back toward baseline at progression.

The sequenced sample was PBMCs, obtained before ibrutinib treatment. The sequence came from a human donor with chronic lymphocytic leukemia. The genes are TRBV28 and TRBJ2-7, with D perhaps assigned TRBD1 or TRBD2 (5 bases each). The CDR3: CASSLAGYGTSYEQYF. CDR3 coding DNA: TGTGCCAGCAGTTTGGCAGGGTATGGGACCTCCTACGAGCAGTACTTC. The full variable domain, in which reference TRBV28 and TRBJ2-7 provide the parts outside the CDR3, is DVKVTQSSRYLVKRTGEKVFLECVQDMDHENMFWYRQDPGLGLRLIYFSYDVKMKEKGDIPEGYSVSREKKERFSLILESASTNQTSMYLCASSLAGYGTSYEQYFGPGTRLTVT.